This entry lists 18 T cell receptor beta chains sequenced from one sample in a study of T cells in Graves' hyperthyroidism and ophthalmopathy. Using RNA transcripts as the source, TCR beta CDR3 regions were amplified. The HTBI primer set was used in a first-round RT-PCR of the TCR CDR3. TCRdb re-derived calls from the multiplex PCR reads in MiXCR, one entry per CDR3 protein. The sample carries 500,000 to 600,000 distinct CDR3 sequences, 40% to 50% recorded once. Material: peripheral blood or thyroid tissue (not recorded which). These receptors all stem from an adult woman with Graves' disease, either hyperthyroidism or ophthalmopathy (not recorded which).

This clonotype was seen repeatedly, ten times or more. The chain recombines TRBV5-1 with TRBJ2-7; 9 nucleotides match TRBD2. Germline V CDR1 and CDR2: SGHRS, YFSETQ. J was trimmed by 0 bases and V by 6 bases; bases with no gene match: 10. The CDR3 loop spans 16 amino acids. The CDR3 sequence: CASKETSGLSSYEQYF. The DNA for the CDR3 is TGCGCCAGCAAGGAGACTAGCGGTCTGAGCTCCTACGAGCAGTACTTC. Full variable domain (missing parts from reference TRBV5-1 and TRBJ2-7): KAGVTQTPRYLIKTRGQQVTLSCSPISGHRSVSWYQQTPGQGLQFLFEYFSETQRNKGNFPGRFSGRQFSNSRSEMNVSTLELGDSALYLCASKETSGLSSYEQYFGPGTRLTVT.

CDR3 nucleotides: TGTGCCACCAGTGATACCCGGGACACTTCCGGGGACGATGGCTACACCTTC. Translated, it gives CATSDTRDTSGDDGYTF. V and J are TRBV24-1 and TRBJ1-2, with D perhaps matching TRBD1 (6 bases). Trimming took off 3 bases at V and 6 bases at J, with 22 bases between the two ends. CDR1 and CDR2 from the germline V gene are KGHDR and SFDVKD. The CDR3 is made up of 17 amino acids.

The chain has TRBV29-1 and TRBJ2-7; weak D call: TRBD2 (6 bases). Germline CDR1 is SQVTM and CDR2 is ANQGSEA. The CDR3 spans 10 residues. V was trimmed by 8 bases and J by 7 bases, leaving 12 bases between them. As DNA, the CDR3 is TGCAGCTTTGGGGGGAAGGAGCAGTACTTC. Translation: CSFGGKEQYF.

Only a few counts were recorded for this clonotype. A read error may be the cause here, since a much bigger clone is one base away. The chain recombines TRBV11-2 with TRBJ2-6; 7 bases fit TRBD2. Germline CDR1 reads SGHAT; CDR2 reads FQNNGV. The CDR3 covers 18 residues. The DNA of the CDR3 is TGTACCAGCAGCTTAGGGGACTACCGGGGCTCTGGGGCCAACGTCCTGACTTTC. As protein: CTSSLGDYRGSGANVLTF.

This chain connects TRBV7-9 to TRBJ1-1, with D tentatively TRBD1 (5 bases). The germline CDR1 and CDR2 sequences are SEHNR and FQNEAQ (reference sequence). The CDR3 runs to 15 residues. V dropped 4 bases and J dropped 5 bases, with 17 bases sitting between them. The CDR3 region has the DNA TGTGCCAGCAGCTCAACGGGACTAGCGGGAACTGAAGCTTTCTTT. Protein product: CASSSTGLAGTEAFF. Looking up the rest from reference TRBV7-9 and TRBJ1-1 gives the full variable domain: DTGVSQNPRHKITKRGQNVTFRCDPISEHNRLYWYRQTLGQGPEFLTYFQNEAQLEKSRLLSDRFSAERPKGSFSTLEIQRTEQGDSAMYLCASSSTGLAGTEAFFGQGTRLTVV.

With respect to this clonotype: This clone may be a read error of a much larger clone one base away. The gene calls are TRBV20-1 and TRBJ2-7; 10 bases match TRBD2. This CDR3 has 13 residues. Trimming at V came to 5 bases and at J to 5 bases, leaving 6 bases not matched to a gene. From germline, CDR1 is DFQATT and CDR2 SNEGSKA (reference sequence). The CDR3 is CSAFSGGADEQYF. The DNA of the CDR3 is TGCAGTGCTTTCAGCGGGGGGGCGGACGAGCAGTACTTC.

This clonotype appeared many times. The chain couples TRBV5-4 to TRBJ2-5, with D possibly being TRBD2 (6 bases). The CDR3 loop spans 16 amino acids. Germline-derived CDR1 and CDR2 are SGHNT and YYREEE (reference sequence). V dropped 2 bases and J dropped 0 bases, with 14 bases sitting between them. The chain's CDR3 is CASSLASGPYQETQYF. The CDR3 bases are TGTGCCAGCAGCTTAGCCAGCGGGCCGTACCAAGAGACCCAGTACTTC.

This chain uses TRBV6-6 with TRBJ1-1; no reliable D call. Germline V gives CDR1 MNHNY, CDR2 SVGAGI (reference sequence). The ends were cut back, 8 bases at V and 5 bases at J, with 15 bases in the middle. This CDR3 contains 13 residues. The CDR3 DNA follows: TGTGCCAGCTCAGGAACGGTCCAGACTGAAGCTTTCTTT. Its translation is CASSGTVQTEAFF.

This clonotype showed up many times. The chain employs TRBV7-2 and TRBJ1-1, with D hard to call. V dropped 3 bases and J dropped 1 base, with 9 bases sitting between them. The germline CDR1 and CDR2 sequences are SGHTA and FQGNSA. The CDR3 contains 14 residues. The DNA for the CDR3 is TGTGCCAGCAGCTTCACGTGGGGGAACACTGAAGCTTTCTTT. Amino acids: CASSFTWGNTEAFF.

This clonotype was observed a few times. This chain uses TRBV9 with TRBJ1-4; maybe TRBD1 (6 bases). Trimming left V 4 bases short and J 5 bases short, with 15 bases between. The CDR3 has 15 amino acids. From germline, CDR1 is SGDLS and CDR2 YYNGEE. The chain's CDR3 is CASSPTGYGNEKLFF. The CDR3 DNA is TGTGCCAGCAGCCCTACAGGGTATGGAAATGAAAAACTGTTTTTT.

The rearrangement links TRBV20-1 to TRBJ2-7; perhaps TRBD1 as D (6 bases). The germline V gene has CDR1 DFQATT and CDR2 SNEGSKA (reference sequence). Trimming took 6 bases from V and 3 from J, leaving 18 bases between them. This CDR3 has 14 residues. CDR3: CSATRQAVGYEQYF. In DNA form, the CDR3 reads TGCAGTGCCACCCGACAGGCGGTTGGCTACGAGCAGTACTTC.

The chain employs TRBV12-3 or TRBV12-4 and TRBJ2-3; no firm D call. The CDR3 contains 13 residues. Between the trimmed V and J ends, which lost 3 bases and 7 bases, there was a span of 11 bases. This CDR3 reads CASSLAAGHTQYF. The CDR3 bases are TGTGCCAGCAGTTTGGCGGCCGGCCATACGCAGTATTTT.

The J gene is TRBJ1-1, the V gene TRBV2; TRBD1 matches at 7 bases. Losses at the gene ends were 7 bases for V and 8 bases for J; bases not matched to a gene: 10. The CDR3 runs 13 residues. The germline V gene has CDR1 SNHLY and CDR2 FYNNEI. The CDR3 DNA reads TGTGCCAGCATAAGGGAGGGGGCGGGGGAAGCTTTCTTT. This gives the protein CASIREGAGEAFF.

This clonotype appeared a few times. V gene TRBV29-1 combines with J gene TRBJ2-7; D is unclear. V shed 4 bases and J shed 4 bases, with 8 bases lying between them. This CDR3 region has 11 residues. Germline CDR1 reads SQVTM; CDR2 reads ANQGSEA. The CDR3 is CSVGLVYEQYF. The CDR3 region has the DNA TGCAGCGTTGGTCTTGTTTACGAGCAGTACTTC.

The chain uses TRBV7-2 and TRBJ2-6; D may be TRBD1 or TRBD2 (5 bases each). V gave up 2 bases and J gave up 9 bases, with 11 bases separating them. The V gene's germline CDR1 is SGHTA and CDR2 FQGNSA. The CDR3 contains 14 residues. CDR3 DNA sequence: TGTGCCAGCAGCTTATATGGGACGAACAACGTCCTGACTTTC. Residues: CASSLYGTNNVLTF.

This clonotype appeared many times. The chain is built from TRBV9 and TRBJ1-1; no definite D call. Trimming cost V 0 bases and J 11 bases, with 23 bases left between them. Per the germline V gene, CDR1 is SGDLS and CDR2 is YYNGEE. This CDR3 contains 16 residues. The CDR3 DNA reads TGTGCCAGCAGCGTAGGACTTGGGAGGACGGAATCGATCGCTTTCTTT. It encodes CASSVGLGRTESIAFF.

A single count supports this clonotype. The CDR3 bases are TGTGCCAGCAGTCACAACTCCGGGACCTCAAGTGAAGCTTTCTTT. Protein: CASSHNSGTSSEAFF. This chain uses TRBV2 with TRBJ1-1; tentatively, D is TRBD1 (5 bases). Germline V gene sequence: CDR1 SNHLY, CDR2 FYNNEI. Trimming stripped 5 bases from V and 7 bases from J, with 20 bases between. This CDR3 spans 15 amino acids.

The gene calls are TRBV29-1 and TRBJ1-4; no definite D call. CDR1 and CDR2 (germline): SQVTM, ANQGSEA. V was clipped by 4 bases and J by 6 bases, with 12 bases between them. The CDR3 totals 13 residues. DNA of the CDR3: TGCAGCGTTGCCCGGGCCTTGGATGAAAAACTGTTTTTT. Amino acids: CSVARALDEKLFF.